The entry that follows covers one T cell receptor beta chain sequence. No antigen is known for it. Additional DNA sequences in this sample encode the identical CDR3. This record comes from a study of shared clonotypes between healthy human individuals. Points from the study as a whole: Naive subsets, compared against memory subsets, generally had larger estimated richness values. Compared with clonotypes that all four donors shared, non-shared clonotypes had lower generation probabilities. The low donor count limited represented genetic and exposure-history diversity.

Repertoires were generated with immunoSEQ multiplex PCR, while TCRdb's copy carries only in-frame clones and drops some. The data show some 2,000,000 clones, over 85% seen once. The ends lost 3 bases at V and 1 base at J; junction bases unmatched: 5. In germline, CDR1 is SGHRS, CDR2 YFSETQ. The CDR3 extends over 15 amino acids. The clonotype was recovered from a man aged 18 to 30 in good health. V gene TRBV5-1 combines with J gene TRBJ2-7; 9 bases align to TRBD1. The sample comprised naive CD4+ T cells sorted from blood. Regarding subset: CD45RA+ positively selected. The chain's CDR3 is CASSSLTGGSYEQYF. The DNA of the CDR3 is TGCGCCAGCAGCTCCCTGACAGGGGGGTCCTACGAGCAGTACTTC.